These 7 T cell receptor beta chains share one sample of origin, sequenced in a study of monozygotic twins with inflammatory bowel disease. Reanalyzing the 5' RACE reads, TCRdb keeps one entry per CDR3 protein, without DNA. The listing contains some 150,000 distinct CDR3 sequences. The sequenced sample was blood. Receptors were obtained from a human donor with ulcerative colitis or Crohn's disease, or a healthy co-twin of an affected twin (not recorded which).

The rearrangement uses TRBV7-3 and TRBJ2-2; there is no DNA to check the TCRdb D call of TRBD1. The CDR3 length is 14 residues. Germline CDR1 is SGHTA and CDR2 is FQGTGA. CDR3 sequence reads: CASSPGGGTGELFF.

V gene TRBV27 combines with J gene TRBJ2-7; the D call from TCRdb, TRBD2, cannot be confirmed without DNA. The CDR3 is 13 amino acids. The germline gives CDR1 MNHEY, CDR2 SMNVEV (reference sequence). CDR3 loop: CASSFSGSDEQYF.

The genes are TRBV5-8 and TRBJ2-5; without DNA, the TCRdb call of TRBD2 cannot be checked. CDR1 is SGHTS, CDR2 YDEGEE, per germline. This CDR3 has 17 amino acids. The CDR3 reads CASSLGLAGGAKETQYF.

The chain employs TRBV20-1 and TRBJ1-5; without DNA, the TCRdb call of TRBD1 cannot be checked. The germline CDR1 and CDR2 sequences are DFQATT and SNEGSKA (reference sequence). The CDR3 is made up of 17 amino acids. Here the CDR3 reads CSAREATGTGKNQPQHF.

The chain employs TRBV28 and TRBJ2-7; TCRdb picks TRBD2, but there is no DNA to check that call. The CDR3 is 15 residues long. Germline V gene sequence: CDR1 MDHEN, CDR2 SYDVKM. CDR3 protein: CASSLSGTESYEQYF.

This sequence joins TRBV12-3 or TRBV12-4 and TRBJ1-1; TCRdb indicates TRBD1, and absent DNA this call remains unverified. This CDR3 spans 15 amino acids. The CDR3: CASSFGTGPPTEAFF.

The chain joins TRBV11-1 to TRBJ2-4; no DNA is available, so the TRBD1 call from TCRdb remains unchecked. This CDR3 has 16 residues. Germline CDR1 is SGHAT and CDR2 is FQDESV (reference sequence). This CDR3 is CASSQIRSGPKNIQYF.